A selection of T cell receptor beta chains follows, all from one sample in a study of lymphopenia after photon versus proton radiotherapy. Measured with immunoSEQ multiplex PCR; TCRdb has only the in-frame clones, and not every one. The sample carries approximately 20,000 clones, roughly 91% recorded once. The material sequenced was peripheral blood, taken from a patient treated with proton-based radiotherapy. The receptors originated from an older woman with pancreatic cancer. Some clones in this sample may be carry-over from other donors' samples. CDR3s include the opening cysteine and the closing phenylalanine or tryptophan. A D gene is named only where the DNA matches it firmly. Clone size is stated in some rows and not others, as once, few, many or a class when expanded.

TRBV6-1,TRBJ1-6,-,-,TGTGCCTCCCAAACGGGACTGCGGGCGAATTCACCCCTCCACTTT,CASQTGLRANSPLHF
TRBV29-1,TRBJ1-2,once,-,TGCAGCGTTGACGCAGGCGGGGGCTACACCTTC,CSVDAGGGYTF
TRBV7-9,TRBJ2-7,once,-,TGTGCCAGCAGCTTAGGAGGGGGGGCGCCCCGCGAGCAGTACTTC,CASSLGGGAPREQYF
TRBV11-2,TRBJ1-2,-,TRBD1,TGTGCCAGCAGCTCGACAGGGGGGTATAACTATGGCTACACCTTC,CASSSTGGYNYGYTF
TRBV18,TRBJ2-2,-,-,TGTGCCAGCTCACTCAAAAACACCGGGGAGCTGTTTTTT,CASSLKNTGELFF
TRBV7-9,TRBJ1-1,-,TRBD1,TGTGCCAGCAGCCCCTTCCAGGGGGCCGCTGAAGCTTTCTTT,CASSPFQGAAEAFF
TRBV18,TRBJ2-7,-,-,TGTGCCAGCTCACCACAGGGTGGAGACGGCTCCTACGAGCAGTACTTC,CASSPQGGDGSYEQYF
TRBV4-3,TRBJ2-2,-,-,TGCGCCAGCAGCCAAGATACGGCTAGTTCCCTCACCGGGGAGCTGTTTTTT,CASSQDTASSLTGELFF
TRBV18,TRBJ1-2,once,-,TGTGCCAGCTCCCCACCTCAGGTCCCTAACTATGGCTACACCTTC,CASSPPQVPNYGYTF
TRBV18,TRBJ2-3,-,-,TGTGCCAGCTCAGACCGGGACAGCACAGATACGCAGTATTTT,CASSDRDSTDTQYF
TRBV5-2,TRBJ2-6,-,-,TGTGCCAGCAAGGATCGACGAGAGCAGCGCGACACAAAGTCGGGCCAACGTCCTGACTTT,CASKDRREQRDTKSGQRPDF
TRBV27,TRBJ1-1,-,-,TGTGCCAGCAGTTTATGGGGCAACACTGAAGCTTTCTTT,CASSLWGNTEAFF
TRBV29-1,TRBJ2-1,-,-,TGCAGCGTTGAAGAGACTAGTCCCCTTGGGCAGTTCTTC,CSVEETSPLGQFF
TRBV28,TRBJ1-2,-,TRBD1,TGTGCCAGCAGTTCGTCGACAGGGGTCTATGGCTACACCTTC,CASSSSTGVYGYTF
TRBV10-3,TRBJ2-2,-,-,TGTGCCATCAGTGAGCGGGGAACTCTCGGGGAGCTGTTTTTT,CAISERGTLGELFF